The 6 T cell receptor beta chains in this list originate from one sample, sequenced in a study of molecular identifiers for immune sequencing clone quantification. TCRdb redid the calling of the PCR reads with MiXCR, one entry per CDR3 protein. The sample lists about 510,000 distinct CDR3 sequences, about 25% occurring once. The source material was naive CD8+ T cells from blood, with Jurkat cell RNA spiked in. Described subset: FACS-sorted CD8+CD4-CCR7+CD45RA+ naive T cells. Receptors originate from a human donor in good health. Some libraries in this study had Jurkat cell RNA spiked in.

This clonotype has at least ten counts. V usage is TRBV5-6 and J usage is TRBJ1-1; 7 bases are shared with TRBD1. Germline CDR1 is SGHDT and CDR2 is YYEEEE. The CDR3 has 11 residues. The junction had 3 bases not matched to a gene; V was cut back by 10 bases and J by 3 bases. CDR3 nucleotide sequence: TGTGCCCAGACAGGGCACACTGAAGCTTTCTTT. Translated: CAQTGHTEAFF.

The gene calls are TRBV7-9 and TRBJ2-3; no definite D call. Germline V gene lookup returns CDR1 SEHNR and CDR2 FQNEAQ (reference sequence). The length of the CDR3 is 16 residues. Deletions cut 5 bases from V and 1 base from J, with 16 bases between. CDR3 amino acids: CASSPEWTQGTDTQYF. CDR3 DNA sequence: TGTGCCAGCAGCCCCGAGTGGACGCAGGGCACAGATACGCAGTATTTT. Together with reference TRBV7-9 and TRBJ2-3, the CDR3 gives the full variable domain: DTGVSQNPRHKITKRGQNVTFRCDPISEHNRLYWYRQTLGQGPEFLTYFQNEAQLEKSRLLSDRFSAERPKGSFSTLEIQRTEQGDSAMYLCASSPEWTQGTDTQYFGPGTRLTVL.

This clonotype was picked up many times. The chain combines TRBV27 with TRBJ2-7; no clear D. Germline CDR1 reads MNHEY; CDR2 reads SMNVEV (reference sequence). This CDR3 contains 13 residues. V shed 6 bases and J shed 2 bases, with 11 bases lying between them. The CDR3 spells CASSSLGPYEQYF. CDR3 coding DNA: TGTGCCAGCAGCTCCCTTGGACCCTACGAGCAGTACTTC.

This clonotype was recorded a few times. The V call is TRBV6-2 or TRBV6-3, the J call TRBJ1-1, with 8 nucleotides matching TRBD1. The length of the CDR3 is 16 residues. CDR1 and CDR2 (germline): MNHEY, SVGEGT. The V segment lost 0 bases and the J segment 4 bases; nucleotides outside the gene matches: 7. CDR3 coding DNA: TGTGCCAGCAGTTACTCGAGGTACAGGGGGGGCACTGAAGCTTTCTTT. Translated, it gives CASSYSRYRGGTEAFF.

In this sample, this clonotype turned up a few times. This chain connects TRBV10-2 to TRBJ2-7, with 15 bases matching TRBD2. The CDR3 is 15 amino acids. With 6 bases clipped from V and 4 bases from J, the junction kept 4 bases outside the gene matches. Per the germline V gene, CDR1 is WSHSY and CDR2 is SAAADI. CDR3 sequence: CASSHGLAGGYEQYF. As DNA, the CDR3 is TGCGCCAGCAGCCATGGACTAGCGGGAGGGTACGAGCAGTACTTC.

This clonotype appeared a few times. This chain joins TRBV19 and TRBJ2-5; TRBD2 agrees at 8 bases. V was pared by 3 bases and J by 4 bases, with 10 bases of the junction left unmatched. The germline CDR1 and CDR2 sequences are LNHDA and SQIVND (reference sequence). This CDR3 contains 16 residues. The CDR3 sequence: CASSILGSGTSETQYF. DNA for the CDR3: TGTGCCAGTAGTATTCTCGGTAGCGGGACATCAGAGACCCAGTACTTC.